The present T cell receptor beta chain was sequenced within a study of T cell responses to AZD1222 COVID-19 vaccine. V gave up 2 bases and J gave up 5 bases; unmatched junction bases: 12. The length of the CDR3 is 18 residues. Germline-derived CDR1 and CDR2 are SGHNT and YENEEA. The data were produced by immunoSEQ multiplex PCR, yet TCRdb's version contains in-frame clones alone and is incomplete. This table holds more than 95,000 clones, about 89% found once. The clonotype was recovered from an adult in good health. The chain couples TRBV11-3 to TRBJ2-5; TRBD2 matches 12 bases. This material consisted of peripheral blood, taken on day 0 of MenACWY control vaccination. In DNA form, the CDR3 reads TGTGCCAGCAGCTTACCCAGGCTGGCTAGCGGGAGGGATGAGACCCAGTACTTC. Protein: CASSLPRLASGRDETQYF.